This T cell receptor (beta chain) was retrieved from a study of beta chain features in type 1 diabetes. Study results and caveats: TCRB rearrangement may or may not be influenced by HLA type; here this remained unresolved. Shorter TCRB CDR3s, moderately but significantly so, marked every one of the four CD4+ subsets in Type 1 diabetes patients.

Using CD45RO/CCR7/CD25/CD127/CD95/CD27, CD4+ naive, central memory, regulatory and stem cell-like memory cells were sorted. This CDR3 has 14 residues. The germline gives CDR1 SQVTM, CDR2 ANQGSEA. J lost 9 bases, V lost 6 bases, and 9 bases had no gene match. In regard to this clone: The antigen is unknown.

Since all of the isolated RNA was reverse transcribed, expressed TCRB transcripts were what got sequenced. TCRdb's table, derived via immunoSEQ multiplex PCR, lists solely in-frame clones and lacks some. This table holds more than 250,000 clones, around 20% found once. The clonotype was recovered from a woman between 40 and 55 years old with type 1 diabetes. Sequenced: naive CD4+ T cells from blood. V and J are TRBV29-1 and TRBJ2-1; 12 nucleotides match TRBD1. CDR3 in amino acids: CSVHPGQGAGEQFF. The CDR3 bases are TGCAGCGTCCACCCGGGACAGGGGGCGGGTGAGCAGTTCTTC.